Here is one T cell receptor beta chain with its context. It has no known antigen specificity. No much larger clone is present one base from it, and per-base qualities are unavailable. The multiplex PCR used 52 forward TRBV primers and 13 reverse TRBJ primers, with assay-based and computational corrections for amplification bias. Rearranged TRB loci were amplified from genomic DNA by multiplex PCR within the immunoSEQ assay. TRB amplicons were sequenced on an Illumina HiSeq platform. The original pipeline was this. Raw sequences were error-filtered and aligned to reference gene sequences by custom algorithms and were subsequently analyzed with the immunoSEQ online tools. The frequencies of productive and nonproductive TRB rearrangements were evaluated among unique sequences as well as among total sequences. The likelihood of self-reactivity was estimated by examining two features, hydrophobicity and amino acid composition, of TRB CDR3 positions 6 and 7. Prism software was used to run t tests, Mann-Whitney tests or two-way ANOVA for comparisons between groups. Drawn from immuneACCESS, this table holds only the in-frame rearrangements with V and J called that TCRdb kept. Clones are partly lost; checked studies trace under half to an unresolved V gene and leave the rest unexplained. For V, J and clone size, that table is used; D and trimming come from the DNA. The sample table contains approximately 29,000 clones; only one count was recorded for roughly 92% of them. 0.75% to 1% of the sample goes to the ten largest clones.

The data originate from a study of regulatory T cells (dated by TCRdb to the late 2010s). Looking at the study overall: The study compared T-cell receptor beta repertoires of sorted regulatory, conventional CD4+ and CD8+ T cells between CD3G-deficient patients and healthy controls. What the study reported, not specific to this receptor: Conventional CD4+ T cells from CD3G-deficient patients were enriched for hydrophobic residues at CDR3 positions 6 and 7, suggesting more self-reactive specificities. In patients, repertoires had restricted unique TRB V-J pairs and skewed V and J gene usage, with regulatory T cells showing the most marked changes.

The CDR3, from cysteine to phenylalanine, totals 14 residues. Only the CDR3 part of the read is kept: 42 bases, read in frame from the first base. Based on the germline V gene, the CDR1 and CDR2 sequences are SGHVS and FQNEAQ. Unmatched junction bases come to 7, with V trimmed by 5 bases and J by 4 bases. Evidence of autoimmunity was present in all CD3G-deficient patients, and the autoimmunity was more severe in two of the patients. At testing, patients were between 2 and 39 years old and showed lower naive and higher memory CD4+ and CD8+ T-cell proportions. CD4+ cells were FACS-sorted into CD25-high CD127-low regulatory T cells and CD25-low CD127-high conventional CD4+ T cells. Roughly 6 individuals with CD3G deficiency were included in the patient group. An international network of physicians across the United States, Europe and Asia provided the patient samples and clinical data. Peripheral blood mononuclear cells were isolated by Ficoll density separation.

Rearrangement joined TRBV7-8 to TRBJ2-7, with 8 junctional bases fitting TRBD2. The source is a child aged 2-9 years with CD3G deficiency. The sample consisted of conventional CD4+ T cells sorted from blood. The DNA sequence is TGTGCCAGCAGCCCGACCGGGACTAGATACGAGCAGTACTTC. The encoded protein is CASSPTGTRYEQYF. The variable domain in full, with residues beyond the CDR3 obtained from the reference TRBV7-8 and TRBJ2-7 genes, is GAGVSQSPRYKVAKRGQDVALRCDPISGHVSLFWYQQALGQGPEFLTYFQNEAQLDKSGLPSDRFFAERPEGSVSTLKIQRTQQEDSAVYLCASSPTGTRYEQYFGPGTRLTVT.